The 3 T cell receptor beta chains presented below share a single source sample, sequenced in a study of identical twins. TCRdb fed the 5' RACE reads into MiXCR, producing one record per CDR3 protein. This sample has about 720,000 distinct CDR3 sequences; around 8.6% occur once, and the top ten carry approximately 0.96%. The same specimen was also included in a second study, on yellow fever vaccine responses in identical twins.

The specimen was PBMCs. These receptor sequences come from a woman aged 18-30 years in good health.

This chain connects TRBV5-6 to TRBJ2-3; TRBD1 aligns across 7 bases. Per the germline V gene, CDR1 is SGHDT and CDR2 is YYEEEE. Losses at the gene ends were 0 bases for V and 0 bases for J; bases not matched to a gene: 13. CDR3 length equals 19 residues. CDR3 protein: CASSLEGAGVPSSTDTQYF. The CDR3 DNA is TGTGCCAGCAGCTTGGAGGGGGCGGGCGTGCCGTCTAGCACAGATACGCAGTATTTT.

This clonotype came up a few times. V usage is TRBV20-1 and J usage is TRBJ2-3, with TRBD2 identical over 8 bases. With 6 bases clipped from V and 1 base from J, the junction kept 9 bases outside the gene matches. This CDR3 spans 15 amino acids. CDR1 is DFQATT and CDR2 is SNEGSKA in the germline V gene (reference sequence). For the CDR3, the DNA is TGCAGTGCGACTAAGCGGGAGTGGGGCACAGATACGCAGTATTTT. This sequence encodes CSATKREWGTDTQYF.

This clonotype was seen a few times. The rearrangement uses TRBV6-1 and TRBJ2-7; perhaps TRBD1 as D (6 bases). Germline CDR1 is MNHNS and CDR2 is SASEGT. The CDR3 runs to 14 residues. V lost 7 bases and J lost 1, with 14 bases in between. CDR3 region: CASTISGTSYEQYF. For the CDR3, the DNA is TGTGCCAGCACCATTTCGGGGACATCCTACGAGCAGTACTTC.